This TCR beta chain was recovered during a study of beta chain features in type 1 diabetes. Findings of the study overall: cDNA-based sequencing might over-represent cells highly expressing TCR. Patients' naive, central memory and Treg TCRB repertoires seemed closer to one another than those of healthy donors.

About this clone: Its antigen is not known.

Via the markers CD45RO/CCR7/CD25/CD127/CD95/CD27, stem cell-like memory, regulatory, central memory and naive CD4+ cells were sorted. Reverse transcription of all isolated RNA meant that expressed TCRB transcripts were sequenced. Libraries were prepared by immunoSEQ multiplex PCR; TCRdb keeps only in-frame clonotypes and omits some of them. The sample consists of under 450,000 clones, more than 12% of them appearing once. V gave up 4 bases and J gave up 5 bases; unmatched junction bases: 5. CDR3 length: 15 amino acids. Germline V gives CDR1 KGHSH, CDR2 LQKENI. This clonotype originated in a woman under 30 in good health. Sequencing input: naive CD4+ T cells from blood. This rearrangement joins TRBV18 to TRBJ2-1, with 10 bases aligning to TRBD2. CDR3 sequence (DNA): TGTGCCAGCTCACAGGGAGCGGGAGGGAACAATGAGCAGTTCTTC. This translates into CASSQGAGGNNEQFF.